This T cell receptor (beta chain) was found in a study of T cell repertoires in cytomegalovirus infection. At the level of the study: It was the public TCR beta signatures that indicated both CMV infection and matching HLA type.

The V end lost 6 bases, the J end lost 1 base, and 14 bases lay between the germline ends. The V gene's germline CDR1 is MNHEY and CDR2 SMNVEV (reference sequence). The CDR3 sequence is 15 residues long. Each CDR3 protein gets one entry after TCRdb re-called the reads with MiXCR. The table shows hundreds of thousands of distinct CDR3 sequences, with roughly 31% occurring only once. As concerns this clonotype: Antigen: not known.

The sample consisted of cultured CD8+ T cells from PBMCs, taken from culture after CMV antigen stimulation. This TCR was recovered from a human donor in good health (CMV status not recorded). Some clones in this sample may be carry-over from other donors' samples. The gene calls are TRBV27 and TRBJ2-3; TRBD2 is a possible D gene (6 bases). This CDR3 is CASSPGVSGTDTQYF. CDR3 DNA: TGTGCCAGCAGCCCGGGGGTCAGCGGCACAGATACGCAGTATTTT.